This T cell receptor (beta chain) stems from a study of regulatory T cells in long-lasting Graves disease. At the level of the study: Antithyroid drug use was under 3 months in newly diagnosed Graves' patients.

The time point here: newly diagnosed GD, antithyroid drugs for less than 3 months. Researchers made the TCR library from RNA that was extracted from PBMCs. Relying on iRepertoire HTBI primers and Arm-PCR of CDR3 regions, the team built TCR beta libraries. As originally analysed: Identification of gene segments yielded more than 55 TRBV and 13 to 15 TRBJ across samples. Each CDR3 protein gets one entry after TCRdb re-called the multiplex PCR reads with MiXCR. In this record, the V and J calls reflect TCRdb's handling and not the investigators' own analysis. Altogether 200,000 to 250,000 distinct CDR3 sequences are present, over 20% being singletons, with the ten largest covering about 14%. The sample holds a few counts of this clonotype. Sequencing used peripheral blood mononuclear cells (PBMCs), obtained at new diagnosis, from a patient treated with antithyroid drugs. This sequence originates from a female donor with Graves disease.

The CDR3 sequence is CASSVSRDRGPHEQYF. For the CDR3, the DNA is TGTGCCAGCAGCGTTTCCCGGGACAGGGGCCCCCACGAGCAGTACTTC. The rearrangement joins TRBV7-9 to TRBJ2-7; 10 bases fit TRBD1. Germline CDR1 reads SEHNR; CDR2 reads FQNEAQ (reference sequence). Trimming removed 5 bases from V and 5 bases from J; junction bases left unmatched: 12. The CDR3 extends over 16 amino acids.